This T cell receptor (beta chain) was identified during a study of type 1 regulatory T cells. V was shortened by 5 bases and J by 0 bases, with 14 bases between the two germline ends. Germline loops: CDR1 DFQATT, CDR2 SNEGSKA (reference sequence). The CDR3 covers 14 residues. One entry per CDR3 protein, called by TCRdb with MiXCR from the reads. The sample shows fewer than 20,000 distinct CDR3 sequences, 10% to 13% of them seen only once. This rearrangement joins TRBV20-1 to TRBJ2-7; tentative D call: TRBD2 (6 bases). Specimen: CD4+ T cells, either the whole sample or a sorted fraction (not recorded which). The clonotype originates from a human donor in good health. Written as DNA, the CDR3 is TGCAGTGCTGAAGAGCGGGCACACTCCTACGAGCAGTACTTC. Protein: CSAEERAHSYEQYF.